This TCR beta chain came from a study of CD8 T cells in ankylosing spondylitis. TCRdb processed the 5' RACE reads anew with MiXCR; each CDR3 protein has one entry. The sample has around 150,000 distinct CDR3 sequences; around two fifths are singletons. This CDR3 has 15 residues. Per germline, CDR1 SGHRS and CDR2 YFSETQ. Trimming cost V 2 bases and J 5 bases, with 16 bases left between them. This chain connects TRBV5-1 to TRBJ1-1; D may be TRBD1 (6 bases). The sequencing sample was made of synovial fluid, either unsorted or a sorted T cell fraction (not recorded which). This clonotype was obtained from a male donor with ankylosing spondylitis. CDR3 in DNA: TGCGCCAGCAGCTTTAAATACGTCAGGGGAACTGAAGCTTTCTTT. Translating it yields CASSFKYVRGTEAFF.